This T cell receptor beta chain was found in a study of blood T cell repertoires in COVID-19. Per the original methods: Amplification of reference gene primers provided the estimated nucleated cell counts. Generated by immunoSEQ multiplex PCR, the TCRdb table keeps only in-frame clones and is missing some. V and J calls and clone size follow that table, whereas D and trimming were derived from the DNA. This sample yields 150,000 to 170,000 clones, of which about 88% are seen a single time; about 7.2% belongs to the top ten. Study members were between about 18 and 100 years old and lived in 24 US regions. Donors were grouped by their self-reported clinical history. The V end lost 0 bases, the J end lost 5 bases, and 13 bases lay between the germline ends. This CDR3 has 15 residues. Germline CDR1 MRHNA, CDR2 SNTAGT.

This sequence was found in a man in his forties or fifties who had recovered from COVID-19. The sequencing sample was made of PBMCs or T cells enriched from blood (not recorded which). The V and J genes are TRBV6-4 and TRBJ2-5; a possible D gene is TRBD1 (6 bases). The CDR3 spells CASSDSGQGRETQYF. CDR3 coding DNA: TGTGCCAGCAGTGACTCAGGGCAGGGGCGGGAGACCCAGTACTTC.